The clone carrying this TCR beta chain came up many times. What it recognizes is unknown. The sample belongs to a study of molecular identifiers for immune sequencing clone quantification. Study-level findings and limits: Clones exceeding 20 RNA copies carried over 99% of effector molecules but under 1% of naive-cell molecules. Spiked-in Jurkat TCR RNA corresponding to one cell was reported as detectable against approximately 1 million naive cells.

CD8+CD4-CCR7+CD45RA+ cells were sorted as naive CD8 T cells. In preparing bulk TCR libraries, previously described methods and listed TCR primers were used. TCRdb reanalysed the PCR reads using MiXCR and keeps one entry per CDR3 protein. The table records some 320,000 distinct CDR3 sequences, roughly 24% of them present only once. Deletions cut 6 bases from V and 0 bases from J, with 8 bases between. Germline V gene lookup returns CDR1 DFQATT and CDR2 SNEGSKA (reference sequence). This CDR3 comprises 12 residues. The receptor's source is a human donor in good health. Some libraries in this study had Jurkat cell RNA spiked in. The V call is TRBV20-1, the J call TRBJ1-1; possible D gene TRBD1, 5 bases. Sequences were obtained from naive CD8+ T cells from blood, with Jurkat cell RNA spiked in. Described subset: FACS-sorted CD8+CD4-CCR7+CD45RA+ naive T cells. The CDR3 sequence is CSAETVNTEAFF. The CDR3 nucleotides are TGCAGTGCAGAGACAGTGAACACTGAAGCTTTCTTT.